This entry describes one T cell receptor beta chain. This PCR relied on a set of 60 Vbeta primers and 13 Jbeta primers. Sequencing used immunoSEQ multiplex PCR; TCRdb keeps in-frame clones, though not all of them. The table lists some 120,000 clones. These data are taken from a study of cytomegalovirus exposure and HLA in healthy donors. The sequenced sample consisted of PBMCs. The receptor's source is a man aged 30 to 39 in good health and CMV-seronegative.

CDR3 loop: CASSLHRGSETQYF. The CDR3 nucleotides are TGTGCCAGCAGCTTGCACAGGGGGAGCGAGACCCAGTACTTC. This sequence joins TRBV7-2 and TRBJ2-5; 8 positions agree with TRBD1. Trimming took 3 bases from V and 5 from J; bases not matched to a gene: 5. CDR1 and CDR2 (germline): SGHTA, FQGNSA. The CDR3 loop spans 14 amino acids.